What follows are 13 T cell receptor beta chains derived from one specimen sequenced in a study of Graves' ophthalmopathy and Graves' hyperthyroidism. Scientists amplified the TCR beta CDR3 regions from RNA transcripts. In the first round, RT-PCR was carried out with HTBI primers, and a multiplex PCR formed the second round. One entry per CDR3 protein, called by TCRdb with MiXCR from the multiplex PCR reads. The table shows just over 600,000 distinct CDR3 sequences, with 22% occurring only once. Sequencing was carried out using peripheral blood. Receptors were obtained from a woman aged 18-30 years with stable Graves' hyperthyroidism. Some clones in this sample may be carry-over from other donors' samples.

The chain joins TRBV24-1 to TRBJ1-2, with a possible D match to TRBD1 (6 bases). Germline loops: CDR1 KGHDR, CDR2 SFDVKD. V lost 9 bases and J 5 bases, leaving 18 bases between the germline ends. CDR3 length: 14 residues. The CDR3 nucleotides read TGTGCCACCCAGGACAGCCTCAGTCGTTATGGCTACACCTTC. It encodes CATQDSLSRYGYTF.

This clonotype was recorded at least ten times. This chain connects TRBV6-2 or TRBV6-3 to TRBJ2-7, with 8 nucleotides matching TRBD2. From germline, CDR1 is MNHEY and CDR2 SVGEGT. V lost 0 bases and J lost 2; bases outside the gene matches: 6. The CDR3 runs 16 residues. This CDR3 reads CASSYSGPAGAYEQYF. Written as DNA, the CDR3 is TGTGCCAGCAGTTACTCAGGACCAGCGGGGGCCTACGAGCAGTACTTC.

The chain carries TRBV20-1 and TRBJ2-7; D is tentatively TRBD1 or TRBD2 (5 bases each). Germline V lookup: CDR1 DFQATT, CDR2 SNEGSKA (reference sequence). V lost 6 bases, J lost 4 bases, and 16 bases lay in between. The CDR3 is 13 residues long. The CDR3 loop is CSAAGLREYEQYF. The CDR3 DNA reads TGCAGTGCCGCAGGGCTTCGGGAATACGAGCAGTACTTC.

The chain uses TRBV9 and TRBJ1-5, with D possibly TRBD1 on 5 matching bases. Trimming removed 3 bases at V and 5 bases at J, with 12 bases between. The CDR3 is made up of 14 amino acids. Germline V lookup: CDR1 SGDLS, CDR2 YYNGEE. The CDR3, as DNA: TGTGCCAGCAGCGCTGGACAAGTACATCAGCCCCAGCATTTT. This codes for CASSAGQVHQPQHF. The entire variable domain, with the rest obtained from reference TRBV9 and TRBJ1-5, is as follows: DSGVTQTPKHLITATGQRVTLRCSPRSGDLSVYWYQQSLDQGLQFLIQYYNGEERAKGNILERFSAQQFPDLHSELNLSSLELGDSALYFCASSAGQVHQPQHFGDGTRLSIL.

This clonotype has only a few counts. This chain connects TRBV7-9 to TRBJ1-2; D remains unclear. The germline V and J ends were trimmed by 4 bases and 4 bases, with 13 bases remaining between them. CDR3 length: 14 residues. Germline loops: CDR1 SEHNR, CDR2 FQNEAQ (reference sequence). This chain's CDR3 is CASSSTTSIYGYTF. The DNA for the CDR3 is TGTGCCAGCAGCTCTACGACATCCATCTATGGCTACACCTTC.

This clonotype was recorded at least ten times. The chain employs TRBV5-1 and TRBJ2-7; weak D call: TRBD2 (6 bases). Germline-derived CDR1 and CDR2 are SGHRS and YFSETQ. V was clipped by 3 bases and J by 4 bases, with 20 bases between them. This CDR3 spans 16 amino acids. CDR3 coding DNA: TGCGCCAGCAGCTCTTTTCCCGGGACTCCGTTTTACGAGCAGTACTTC. Its translation: CASSSFPGTPFYEQYF.

This clonotype was seen many times. This chain joins TRBV6-1 and TRBJ1-6; TRBD1 matches 9 bases. The CDR3 spans 13 residues. CDR1 is MNHNS, CDR2 SASEGT, per germline. V lost 4 bases and J lost 10; bases outside the gene matches: 2. The chain's CDR3 is CASSGTGESPLHF. As DNA, the CDR3 is TGTGCCAGCAGTGGGACAGGGGAATCACCCCTCCACTTT.

This chain connects TRBV12-3 or TRBV12-4 to TRBJ1-1; tentatively, D is TRBD1 (5 bases). V was cut by 4 bases and J by 4 bases, with 13 bases left in between. The CDR3 is made up of 14 amino acids. CDR3 bases: TGTGCCAGCAGTTACCAGGGTGAGATCACTGAAGCTTTCTTT. It specifies CASSYQGEITEAFF.

This clonotype was observed many times. The chain uses TRBV2 and TRBJ1-5, with D tentatively TRBD1 (5 bases). Germline V gene sequence: CDR1 SNHLY, CDR2 FYNNEI. With 7 bases removed from V and 0 bases from J, the gap between germline ends came to 13 bases. The CDR3 loop spans 15 amino acids. Here the CDR3 reads CASNVGTISNQPQHF. As DNA, the CDR3 is TGTGCCAGCAACGTGGGGACGATTAGCAATCAGCCCCAGCATTTT.

This clonotype was counted only a few times. The chain recombines TRBV6-5 with TRBJ1-5; possible D gene TRBD1, 6 bases. Germline CDR1 is MNHEY and CDR2 is SVGAGI. Trimming shortened V by 4 bases and J by 6 bases, and 16 bases separated the two germline ends. The CDR3 has 15 amino acids. DNA of the CDR3: TGTGCCAGCAGTTTAAACAGGGAGGGGGTTCAGCCCCAGCATTTT. Translated, it gives CASSLNREGVQPQHF.

The chain links TRBV6-1 to TRBJ1-2, with a weak D call TRBD1 (6 bases). Germline values: CDR1 MNHNS, CDR2 SASEGT. V shed 7 bases and J shed 7 bases, with 16 bases lying between them. This CDR3 has 13 residues. The CDR3, as DNA: TGTGCCAGCAATACAGGGCTGCGTGCTGGCTACACCTTC. It codes for CASNTGLRAGYTF.

This clonotype was seen many times. The chain carries TRBV9 and TRBJ2-7; 8 bases match TRBD1. From germline, CDR1 is SGDLS and CDR2 YYNGEE. The CDR3 sequence is 13 residues long. Trimming cost V 4 bases and J 3 bases; bases outside gene matches: 3. The CDR3 nucleotides are TGTGCCAGCAGCACTGGGACAGGCTACGAGCAGTACTTC. Translation: CASSTGTGYEQYF.

This clonotype was detected ten times or more. The chain has TRBV20-1 and TRBJ1-6; D possibly corresponds to TRBD1 (5 bases). CDR3 size: 12 residues. Germline V gene data show CDR1 as DFQATT and CDR2 as SNEGSKA (reference sequence). The ends were cut back, 6 bases at V and 5 bases at J, with 8 bases in the middle. The CDR3 region has the DNA TGCAGTGCACAGGAGAATAATTCACCCCTCCACTTT. Protein sequence: CSAQENNSPLHF.